This T cell receptor (beta chain) comes out of a study of blood T cells in healthy people across ages. Caucasian individuals from Russia who were healthy and aged about 6 to 95 acted as donors. For every donor, a draw yielded about 10 milliliters of peripheral blood. Turning to this clonotype: Its antigen is undetermined.

Study-level points and caveats: Naive CD4+ cell counts and diversity both ran higher in long-lived than in aged donors.

Using a J-beta primer mix together with a sample-barcoded 5' primer, a second PCR was run for about 6 to 12 cycles. The yield of each sample was at least 3 million CDR3-containing paired-end reads. TCRdb fed the 5' RACE reads into MiXCR, producing one record per CDR3 protein. Of under 1,000,000 distinct CDR3 sequences in the sample, 46% were seen once. V lost 6 bases, J lost 6 bases, and 12 bases lay in between. CDR3 length equals 11 residues. Germline assignment: CDR1 SQVTM and CDR2 ANQGSEA. This chain joins TRBV29-1 and TRBJ2-7; the D gene is possibly TRBD1 (6 bases). This sequence originates from an elderly man in good health. Sequencing was done on a sample of blood. CDR3 nucleotide sequence: TGCAGCGTCTACAGGGTCGGCGAGCAGTACTTC. Its protein is CSVYRVGEQYF.